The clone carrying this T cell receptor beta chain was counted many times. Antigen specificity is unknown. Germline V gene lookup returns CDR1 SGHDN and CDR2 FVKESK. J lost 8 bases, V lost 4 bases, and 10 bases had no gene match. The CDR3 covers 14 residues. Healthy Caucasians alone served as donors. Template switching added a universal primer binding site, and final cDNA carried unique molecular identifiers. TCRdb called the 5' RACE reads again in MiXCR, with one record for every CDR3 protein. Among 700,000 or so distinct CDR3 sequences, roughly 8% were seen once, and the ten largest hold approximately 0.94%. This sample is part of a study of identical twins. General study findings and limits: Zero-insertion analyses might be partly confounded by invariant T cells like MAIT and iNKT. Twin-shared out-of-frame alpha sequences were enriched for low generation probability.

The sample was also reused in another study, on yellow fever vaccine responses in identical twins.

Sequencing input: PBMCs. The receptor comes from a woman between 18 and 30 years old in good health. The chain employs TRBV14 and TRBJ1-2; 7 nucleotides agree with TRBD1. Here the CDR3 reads CASSPGQDGRGYTF. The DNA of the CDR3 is TGTGCCAGCAGCCCAGGACAGGACGGTCGGGGCTACACCTTC.